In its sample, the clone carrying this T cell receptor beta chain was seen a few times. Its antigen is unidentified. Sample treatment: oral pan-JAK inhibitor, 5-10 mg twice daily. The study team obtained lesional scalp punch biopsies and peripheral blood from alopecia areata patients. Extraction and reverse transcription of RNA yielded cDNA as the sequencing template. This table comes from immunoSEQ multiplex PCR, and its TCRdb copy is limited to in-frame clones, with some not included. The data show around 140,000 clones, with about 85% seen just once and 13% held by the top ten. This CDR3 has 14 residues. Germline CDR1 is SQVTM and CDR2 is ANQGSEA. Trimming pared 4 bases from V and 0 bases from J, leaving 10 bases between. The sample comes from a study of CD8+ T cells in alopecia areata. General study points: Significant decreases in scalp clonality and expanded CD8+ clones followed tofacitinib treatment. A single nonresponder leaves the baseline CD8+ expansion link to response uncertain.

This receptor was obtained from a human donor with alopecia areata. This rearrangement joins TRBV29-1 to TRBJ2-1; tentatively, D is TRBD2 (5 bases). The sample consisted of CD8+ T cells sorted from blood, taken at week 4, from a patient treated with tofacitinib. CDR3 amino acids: CSVVPGSSYNEQFF. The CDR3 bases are TGCAGCGTTGTCCCGGGATCCTCCTACAATGAGCAGTTCTTC.